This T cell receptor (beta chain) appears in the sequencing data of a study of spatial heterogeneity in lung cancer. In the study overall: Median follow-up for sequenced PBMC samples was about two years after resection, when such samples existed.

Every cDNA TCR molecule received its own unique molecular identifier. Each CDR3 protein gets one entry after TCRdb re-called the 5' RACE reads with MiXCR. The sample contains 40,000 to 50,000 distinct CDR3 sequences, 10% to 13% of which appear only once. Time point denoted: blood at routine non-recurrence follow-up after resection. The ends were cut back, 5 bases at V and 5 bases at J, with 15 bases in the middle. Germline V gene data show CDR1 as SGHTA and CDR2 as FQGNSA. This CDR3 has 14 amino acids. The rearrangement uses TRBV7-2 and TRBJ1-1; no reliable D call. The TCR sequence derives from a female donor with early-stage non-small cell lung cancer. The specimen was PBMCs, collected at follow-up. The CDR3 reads CASSPRPGDTEAFF. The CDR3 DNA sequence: TGTGCCAGCAGCCCAAGACCTGGGGATACTGAAGCTTTCTTT.